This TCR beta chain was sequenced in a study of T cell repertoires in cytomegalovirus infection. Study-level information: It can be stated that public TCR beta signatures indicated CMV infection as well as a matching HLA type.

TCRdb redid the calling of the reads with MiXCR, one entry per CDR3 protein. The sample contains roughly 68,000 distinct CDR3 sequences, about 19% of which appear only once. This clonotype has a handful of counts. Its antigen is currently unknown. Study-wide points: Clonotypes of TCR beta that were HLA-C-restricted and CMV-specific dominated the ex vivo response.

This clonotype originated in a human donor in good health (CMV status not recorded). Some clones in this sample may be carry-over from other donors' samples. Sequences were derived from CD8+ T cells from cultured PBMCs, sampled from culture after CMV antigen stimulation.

DNA for the CDR3: TGTGCCAGTAGTATCGGACGGCAATATGGCTACACCTTC. Protein: CASSIGRQYGYTF. The chain combines TRBV19 with TRBJ1-2; D ambiguous. V was clipped by 3 bases and J by 5 bases, with 10 bases between them. Germline CDR1 LNHDA, CDR2 SQIVND (reference sequence). The CDR3 is 13 amino acids.